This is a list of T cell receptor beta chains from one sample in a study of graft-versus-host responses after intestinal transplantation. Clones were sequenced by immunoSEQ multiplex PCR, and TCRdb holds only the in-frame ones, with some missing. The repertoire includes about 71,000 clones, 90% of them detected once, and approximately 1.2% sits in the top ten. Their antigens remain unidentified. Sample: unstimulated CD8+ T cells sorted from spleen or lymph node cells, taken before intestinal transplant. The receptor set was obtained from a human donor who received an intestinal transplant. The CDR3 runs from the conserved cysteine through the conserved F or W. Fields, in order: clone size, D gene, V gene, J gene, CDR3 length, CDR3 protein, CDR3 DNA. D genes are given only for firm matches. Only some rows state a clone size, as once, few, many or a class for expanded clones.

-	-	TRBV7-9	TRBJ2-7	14	CASSLGGFQYEQYF	TGTGCCAGCAGCTTAGGCGGATTCCAGTACGAGCAGTACTTC
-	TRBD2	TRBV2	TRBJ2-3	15	CASSPPGLVLDTQYF	TGTGCCAGCAGTCCACCGGGACTAGTCTTAGATACGCAGTATTTT
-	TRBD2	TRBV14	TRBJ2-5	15	CASSQDAGGSETQYF	TGTGCCAGCAGCCAAGATGCGGGGGGGTCGGAGACCCAGTACTTC
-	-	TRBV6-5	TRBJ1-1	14	CASSYSSGGLEAFF	TGTGCCAGCAGTTACTCGAGTGGGGGCCTTGAAGCTTTCTTT
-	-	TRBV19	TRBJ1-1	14	CASSLSGSYTEAFF	TGTGCCAGTAGCCTGTCGGGTTCGTACACTGAAGCTTTCTTT
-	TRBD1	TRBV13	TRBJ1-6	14	CASSLGRGDSPLHF	TGTGCCAGCAGCTTGGGCAGGGGGGACTCACCCCTCCACTTT
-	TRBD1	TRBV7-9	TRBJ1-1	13	CASSPPGQAEAFF	TGTGCCAGCAGCCCCCCGGGACAGGCAGAAGCTTTCTTT
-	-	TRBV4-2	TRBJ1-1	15	CASSQGAQGNTEAFF	TGTGCCAGCAGCCAAGGCGCCCAGGGGAACACTGAAGCTTTCTTT
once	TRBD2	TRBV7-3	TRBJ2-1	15	CASTPTPGSGGEQFF	TGTGCCAGCACCCCCACTCCAGGGTCGGGGGGTGAGCAGTTCTTC
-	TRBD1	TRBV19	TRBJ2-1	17	CASSIVGGTGRYNEQFF	TGTGCCAGTAGTATTGTAGGTGGGACAGGGCGATACAATGAGCAGTTCTTC
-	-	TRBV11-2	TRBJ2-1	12	CASSLGSDEQFF	TGTGCCAGCAGCTTAGGTTCCGATGAGCAGTTCTTC
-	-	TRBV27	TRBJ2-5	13	CASSPRVAETQYF	TGTGCCAGCAGTCCGAGGGTAGCGGAGACCCAGTACTTC
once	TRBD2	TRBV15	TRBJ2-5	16	CATSRGGLAGRETQYF	TGTGCCACCAGCAGAGGGGGACTAGCGGGACGGGAGACCCAGTACTTC
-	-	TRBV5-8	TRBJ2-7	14	CASSPVVSTYEQYF	TGTGCCAGCAGCCCGGTCGTATCAACCTACGAGCAGTACTTC
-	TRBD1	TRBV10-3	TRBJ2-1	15	CAITSDGTAENEQFF	TGTGCCATCACATCCGATGGGACAGCGGAGAATGAGCAGTTCTTC
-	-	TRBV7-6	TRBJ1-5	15	CASSLRRGNNQPQHF	TGTGCCAGCAGCCTGAGACGGGGGAACAATCAGCCCCAGCATTTT
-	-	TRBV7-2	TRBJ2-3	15	CASSFLQTYTDTQYF	TGTGCCAGCAGCTTCTTACAGACATACACAGATACGCAGTATTTT
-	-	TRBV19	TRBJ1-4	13	CASTPHVNEKLFF	TGTGCCAGCACACCTCACGTTAATGAAAAACTGTTTTTT
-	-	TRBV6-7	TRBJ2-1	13	CASSPGRRDEQFF	TGTGCCAGCAGTCCCGGGCGGCGGGATGAGCAGTTCTTC
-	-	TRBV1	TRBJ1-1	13	CTSSSTGGTEAFF	TGCACCAGCAGTTCGACAGGGGGCACTGAAGCTTTCTTT
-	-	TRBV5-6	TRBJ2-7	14	CASRVDRGTYEQYF	TGTGCCAGCAGGGTGGACCGGGGAACCTACGAGCAGTACTTC
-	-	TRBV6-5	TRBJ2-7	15	CASSYMPGDTVEQYF	TGTGCCAGCAGTTATATGCCAGGGGATACGGTCGAGCAGTACTTC
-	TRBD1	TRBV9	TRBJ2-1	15	CASSVTGVPYNEQFF	TGTGCCAGCAGCGTGACAGGGGTCCCCTACAATGAGCAGTTCTTC
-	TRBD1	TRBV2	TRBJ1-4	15	CASRPDRDGNEKLFF	TGTGCCAGCAGACCAGACAGGGATGGTAATGAAAAACTGTTTTTT
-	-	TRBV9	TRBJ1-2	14	CASSANNLQYGYTF	TGTGCCAGCAGCGCAAACAATCTCCAATATGGCTACACCTTC
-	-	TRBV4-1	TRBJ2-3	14	CASTLGRDTDTQYF	TGCGCCAGCACCCTAGGGCGGGACACAGATACGCAGTATTTT
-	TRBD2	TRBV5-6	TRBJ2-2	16	CASSPSGGQNTGELFF	TGTGCCAGCAGCCCGTCGGGGGGTCAGAACACCGGGGAGCTGTTTTTT
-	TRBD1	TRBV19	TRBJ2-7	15	CASTIGQGGTYEQYF	TGTGCCAGTACCATCGGACAGGGGGGCACCTACGAGCAGTACTTC
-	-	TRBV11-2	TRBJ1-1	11	CASSFGPEAFF	TGTGCCAGCAGCTTTGGGCCTGAAGCTTTCTTT
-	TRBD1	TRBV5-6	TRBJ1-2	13	CASSLRDRYGYTF	TGTGCCAGCAGCCTCCGGGACAGGTATGGCTACACCTTC
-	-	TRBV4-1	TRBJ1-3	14	CASSLTGAGDTIYF	TGCGCCAGCAGCCTGACGGGCGCCGGGGACACCATATATTTT
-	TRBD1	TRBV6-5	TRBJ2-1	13	CASRPGTGGQQFF	TGTGCCAGCAGACCCGGGACAGGGGGCCAGCAGTTCTTC
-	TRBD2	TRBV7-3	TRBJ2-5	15	CASSLTGEGRETQYF	TGTGCCAGCAGCTTAACGGGGGAGGGTAGGGAGACCCAGTACTTC
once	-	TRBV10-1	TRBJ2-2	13	CASSEPHTGELFF	TGCGCCAGCAGTGAGCCTCACACCGGGGAGCTGTTTTTT
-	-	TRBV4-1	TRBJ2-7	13	CASSQDTNYEQYF	TGCGCCAGCAGCCAAGACACTAACTACGAGCAGTACTTC
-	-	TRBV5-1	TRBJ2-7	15	CASSLVASEGSEQYF	TGCGCCAGCAGCTTGGTGGCTAGCGAGGGGAGCGAGCAGTACTTC
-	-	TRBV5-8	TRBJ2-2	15	CASSLGDINTGELFF	TGTGCCAGCAGCTTGGGGGACATAAACACCGGGGAGCTGTTTTTT
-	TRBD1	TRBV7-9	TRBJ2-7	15	CASTARDRGTYEQYF	TGTGCCAGCACAGCCCGGGACAGGGGAACCTACGAGCAGTACTTC
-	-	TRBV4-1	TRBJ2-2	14	CASSQAQHTGELFF	TGCGCCAGCAGCCAGGCACAGCACACCGGGGAGCTGTTTTTT
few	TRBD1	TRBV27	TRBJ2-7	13	CASSSGQTYEQYF	TGTGCCAGCAGTTCGGGACAGACCTACGAGCAGTACTTC
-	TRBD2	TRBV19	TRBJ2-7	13	CASSLHREVEQYF	TGTGCCAGTAGTTTACATCGGGAGGTCGAGCAGTACTTC
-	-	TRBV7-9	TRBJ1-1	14	CASSLGGLNTEAFF	TGTGCCAGCAGCTTAGGGGGGCTGAACACTGAAGCTTTCTTT
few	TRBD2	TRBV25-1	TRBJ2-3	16	CARNPITSGATDTQYF	TGTGCCAGAAACCCAATAACTAGCGGGGCCACAGATACGCAGTATTTT
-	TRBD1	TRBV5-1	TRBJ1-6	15	CASSLGQGYNSPLHF	TGCGCCAGCAGCCTAGGACAGGGGTATAATTCACCCCTCCACTTT
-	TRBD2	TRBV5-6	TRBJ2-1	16	CASSSLAGGGYNEQFF	TGTGCCAGCAGCTCCCTAGCGGGGGGGGGATACAATGAGCAGTTCTTC
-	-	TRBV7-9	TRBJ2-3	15	CASSLGGFSTDTQYF	TGTGCCAGCAGCTTAGGGGGCTTTAGCACAGATACGCAGTATTTT
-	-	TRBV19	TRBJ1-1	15	CASSPGGLGNTEAFF	TGTGCCAGTAGTCCCGGGGGGCTGGGGAACACTGAAGCTTTCTTT